This T cell receptor beta chain was sequenced during a study of shared clonotypes between healthy human individuals (dated by TCRdb to 2018 to 2021). About the full investigation: Three men and a couple of women, aged 18 to 49 years, made up the cohort. Per donor, three plates each were used for CD4 naive and CD4 memory, two for CD8 naive, and one for CD8 memory. To estimate repertoire size and how much clonotypes are shared between individuals, the study performed deep sequencing of blood TCR repertoires from roughly five healthy adults. Different laboratories and diverse techniques were used to prepare libraries and sequence TCR repertoires, to increase sequencing depth and limit assay-specific biases. Leukapheresis yielded between about 0.9 and 9 billion PBMCs per donor. General study outcomes and caveats: Naive subsets generally had larger estimated clonotype richness than memory subsets. Pairwise subsampling indicated that sequencing depth was expected to affect the degree of clonotype sharing among donors. When a few donors were compared, the shared fraction of clonotypes was about 5% for naive CD4, 3.5% to 4% for naive CD8, roughly 2.5% for memory CD4, and about 0.36% for memory CD8. Sampling was restricted to blood, and TCR repertoires in tissues likely differ from the TCR repertoires found in blood. Higher generation probabilities were observed for clonotypes shared by all four sorted-subset donors than for non-shared clonotypes. Even with the large sequencing depth, rarefaction of the sorted-subset datasets indicated that sequencing was incomplete. The genetic and exposure-history diversity represented was limited by the small number of donors.

Using the deep immunoSEQ assay, multiplex PCR amplified TCR CDR3 regions from genomic DNA. Extracted genomic DNA from each cell subset was distributed evenly across all wells of several immunoSEQ 96-well plates, and each plate was treated as a replicate. For sorted subsets, about 200 ng genomic DNA, equal to tens of thousands of T cell genomes, was loaded into each replicate PCR. Purified libraries were quantified with a Qubit 3.0 fluorometer, sized on a Bioanalyzer 2100, and re-quantified with the KAPA Library Quantification kit. A separate single-read 150-cycle Illumina NextSeq 550 flow cell was used to sequence each immunoSEQ 96-well plate. On the authors' methods: Because the immunoSEQ output held only junctional sequences and lacked quality scores, the filtering could not match the filtering applied to full-length reads. To assign V/J genes and CDR3, sequences were annotated using PyIR, a Python wrapper for IgBLAST v1.9, with IMGT germline references. Reads with weak V/J assignments (E-value above 1e-6), missing CDR3, stop codons, out-of-frame junctions, or ambiguous translated residues were removed. V3J clonotypes were defined by identical inferred V gene, J gene, and CDR3 amino acid sequence. Percentage overlap between repertoires was calculated by dividing the number of shared unique clonotypes by the size of the smaller repertoire. Richness of each repertoire was evaluated using RTK rarefaction, the Chao1 estimator, and Recon v2.1 estimates of unobserved clonotypes. Generation probabilities were computed with OLGA for all TCRbeta clonotypes obtained by the gDNA method from a handful of donors. TCRdb stores this immuneACCESS table with in-frame sequences only. Part of the clones is absent; in the studies checked, under half of the shortfall reflects unresolved V genes, and no reason is known for the rest. V, J and clone size derive from that table, while D and trimming were established from the DNA sequence. This sample holds over 2 million clones; roughly 94% were observed only once. Roughly 1.1% of the sample belongs to the ten largest clones.

CD8 naive samples were obtained by positive selection for CCR7 among CD45RO-negative cells, yielding a CD45RA+CCR7+ population from which TemRA cells were excluded. Healthy HIV-negative adults with no recently reported acute infections or vaccinations were included as donors. All donors were Caucasian adults living in Nashville, Tennessee, USA. Blood was collected by leukapheresis, and PBMCs were isolated by Ficoll-Histopaque density gradient centrifugation and then cryopreserved in liquid nitrogen vapor phase. Purity and quantity of every magnetically sorted T cell population were checked by analytical flow cytometry. Genomic DNA was isolated from each sorted fraction and quantified by UV absorbance on a Nanodrop 2000c. Concerning this clone: Its antigen is unknown. The input lacks base qualities; no much larger clone sits a single base away.

V and J lose 1 base and 3 bases, and a span of 10 bases separates them. The germline V gene encodes CDR1 SGHRS and CDR2 YFSETQ. From the cysteine through the phenylalanine, the CDR3 covers 14 amino acids. Just the 42-base CDR3 DNA is kept, in frame starting at base 1. The rearranged segments are TRBV5-1 and TRBJ1-1; TRBD1 is a possible D gene, resting on 5 matching bases. This TCR was sampled from a young man in good health. Sequencing was performed on naive CD8+ T cells sorted from blood. The cell subset or site label, as the study defines it: CD45RA+CCR7+. The CDR3 protein sequence reads: CASSLPGWDTEAFF. The base sequence is TGCGCCAGCAGCTTGCCAGGGTGGGACACTGAAGCTTTCTTT.